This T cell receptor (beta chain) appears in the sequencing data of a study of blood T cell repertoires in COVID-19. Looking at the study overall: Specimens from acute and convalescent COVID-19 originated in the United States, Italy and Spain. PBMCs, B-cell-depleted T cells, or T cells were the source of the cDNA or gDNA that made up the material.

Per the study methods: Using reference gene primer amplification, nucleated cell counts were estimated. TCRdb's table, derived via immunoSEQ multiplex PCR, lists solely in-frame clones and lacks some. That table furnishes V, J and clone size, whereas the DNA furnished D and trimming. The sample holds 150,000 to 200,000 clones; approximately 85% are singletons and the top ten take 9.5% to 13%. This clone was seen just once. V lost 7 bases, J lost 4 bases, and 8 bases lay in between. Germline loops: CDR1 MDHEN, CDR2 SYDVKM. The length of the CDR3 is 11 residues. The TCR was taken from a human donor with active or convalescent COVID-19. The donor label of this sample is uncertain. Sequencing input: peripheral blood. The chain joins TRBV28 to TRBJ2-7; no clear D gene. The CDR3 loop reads CASTSRYEQYF. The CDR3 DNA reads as TGTGCCAGCACTTCGAGGTACGAGCAGTACTTC. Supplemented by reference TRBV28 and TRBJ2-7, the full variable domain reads DVKVTQSSRYLVKRTGEKVFLECVQDMDHENMFWYRQDPGLGLRLIYFSYDVKMKEKGDIPEGYSVSREKKERFSLILESASTNQTSMYLCASTSRYEQYFGPGTRLTVT.